This TCR beta chain comes out of a study of CD8 T cells in Susac syndrome. The study's findings and limits: By the study's own acknowledgment, its TCR sequencing and HLA analysis included relatively few individuals.

Germline lookup yields CDR1 DFQATT and CDR2 SNEGSKA (reference sequence). With V trimmed by 4 bases and J by 4 bases, 8 bases remained unmatched. This CDR3 spans 14 amino acids. Roughly 0.5 to 1 ug RNA was reverse transcribed with random hexamers. TCRdb fed the immunoSEQ multiplex PCR reads into MiXCR, producing one record per CDR3 protein. This sample carries 100,000 to 150,000 distinct CDR3 sequences, just under 95% of them seen once, and the ten largest clones take under 0.095%. Controls matched for sex and age were healthy donors. About this clonotype itself: What it binds is not known.

Material for sequencing was CD4+ T cells from PBMCs. This receptor was obtained from a human donor in good health. The genes are TRBV20-1 and TRBJ2-5; 8 nucleotides line up with TRBD1. The CDR3 sequence is CSAKVLTGGETQYF. CDR3 DNA: TGCAGTGCTAAGGTCCTAACAGGGGGAGAGACCCAGTACTTC.